The source of this T cell receptor (beta chain) is a study of blood T cell repertoires in COVID-19. At the level of the study: COVID-19 samples collected from the United States, Italy and Spain covered acute and convalescent phases.

In the authors' methods: Amplified reference gene primers provided the basis for estimating nucleated cell counts. This table comes from immunoSEQ multiplex PCR, and its TCRdb copy is limited to in-frame clones, with some not included. Clonal size and the V and J genes are those of that table, whereas D and trimming came from the DNA. The profile shows about 110,000 clones, over 65% of them singletons. The CDR3 consists of 14 residues. Germline V gene sequence: CDR1 SGHNT, CDR2 YENEEA. The V gene end was trimmed by 2 bases and the J gene end by 4 bases; junction bases not matched to a gene: 1. The receptor's source is a woman between 55 and 75 years old with acute or convalescent COVID-19. Source material: peripheral blood. The chain carries TRBV11-3 and TRBJ2-1; 8 bases agree with TRBD2. The CDR3 spells CASSLTSGYNEQFF. CDR3 in DNA: TGTGCCAGCAGCTTAACTAGCGGTTACAATGAGCAGTTCTTC.